Following are 22 T cell receptor beta chains from one sample sequenced in a study of T cell responses to AZD1222 COVID-19 vaccine (dated by TCRdb to the early 2020s). Library creation used the immunoSEQ multiplex PCR assay. Here the immuneACCESS table is served through TCRdb, limited to in-frame sequences with V and J called. Missing clones are a known gap in these copies; in checked studies unresolved V genes cover under half, and the rest lacks a known reason. For this sample the table gives about 110,000 clones, of which roughly 90% were detected only once. The ten largest make up approximately 7% of the sample. The time point label here, explained by the study, means: baseline before first vaccination. The sample in question was peripheral blood, obtained on day 0 of AZD1222 vaccination. The receptors were gathered from an adult in good health.

The chain joins TRBV7-9 to TRBJ2-1; TRBD1 aligns across 8 bases. V lost 2 bases to trimming and J lost 7 bases; unmatched junction nucleotides: 4. This CDR3 contains 14 residues. The germline gives CDR1 SEHNR, CDR2 FQNEAQ (reference sequence). CDR3 sequence (DNA): TGTGCCAGCAGCTTAAGGTACAGGGGGAATGAGCAGTTCTTC. This gives the protein CASSLRYRGNEQFF.

The chain is built from TRBV11-3 and TRBJ2-3; 8 bases align to TRBD2. The germline CDR1 and CDR2 sequences are SGHNT and YENEEA. Trimming at V came to 4 bases and at J to 5 bases, leaving 5 bases not matched to a gene. The CDR3 consists of 14 residues. The CDR3 protein is CASSSSAGGDTQYF. CDR3 bases: TGTGCCAGCAGCTCGTCCGCGGGAGGAGATACGCAGTATTTT.

The chain is built from TRBV24-1 and TRBJ1-1, with 8 bases aligning to TRBD1. The CDR3 totals 15 residues. The V gene end was trimmed by 2 bases and the J gene end by 4 bases; junction bases not matched to a gene: 5. Per the germline V gene, CDR1 is KGHDR and CDR2 is SFDVKD. Here the CDR3 reads CATSDSRGQGTEAFF. The CDR3 DNA follows: TGTGCCACCAGTGATTCCAGGGGGCAAGGCACTGAAGCTTTCTTT.

The V call is TRBV18, the J call TRBJ1-1, with TRBD1 as a possible D gene (5 bases). The V end lost 5 bases, the J end lost 1 base, and 11 bases lay between the germline ends. CDR1 is KGHSH and CDR2 is LQKENI in the germline V gene. The CDR3 is 14 residues long. As DNA, the CDR3 is TGTGCCAGCTCATCCCAGGGAGCGAACACTGAAGCTTTCTTT. Translating gives CASSSQGANTEAFF.

This chain uses TRBV2 with TRBJ2-7; D is perhaps TRBD1 (6 bases). CDR1 and CDR2 from the germline V gene are SNHLY and FYNNEI. Trimming removed 8 bases from V and 4 bases from J, with 6 bases in between. CDR3 length: 10 amino acids. CDR3 DNA sequence: TGTGCCAGCCAGGGGTACGAGCAGTACTTC. This sequence encodes CASQGYEQYF.

The chain carries TRBV14 and TRBJ2-5; D unresolved. The CDR3 has 14 amino acids. Between the trimmed V and J ends, which lost 1 base and 2 bases, there was a span of 8 bases. Germline CDR1 reads SGHDN; CDR2 reads FVKESK. The CDR3 spells CASSQGWIQETQYF. CDR3 sequence (DNA): TGTGCCAGCAGCCAAGGGTGGATTCAAGAGACCCAGTACTTC.

This chain uses TRBV10-3 with TRBJ1-3, with D possibly matching TRBD1 (5 bases). Per the germline V gene, CDR1 is ENHRY and CDR2 is SYGVKD. This CDR3 has 17 amino acids. V was cut by 0 bases and J by 0 bases, with 12 bases left in between. The CDR3 is CAISESQGSFSGNTIYF. CDR3 DNA sequence: TGTGCCATCAGTGAGTCCCAGGGAAGTTTCTCTGGAAACACCATATATTTT.

The V and J genes are TRBV3-1 (or the pseudogene TRBV3-2) and TRBJ1-5, with 7 bases identical to TRBD1. The ends lost 4 bases at V and 6 bases at J; junction bases unmatched: 3. The germline V gene has CDR1 LGHDT and CDR2 YNNKEL (reference sequence). The CDR3 sequence is 13 residues long. CDR3 amino acids: CASSPQGFQPQHF. CDR3 DNA: TGTGCCAGCAGCCCACAGGGGTTTCAGCCCCAGCATTTT.

This clone is labeled medium-sized (0.01 to 0.1%). The chain has TRBV27 and TRBJ1-6, with D hard to call. The CDR3 contains 13 residues. Germline V gene sequence: CDR1 MNHEY, CDR2 SMNVEV (reference sequence). V lost 2 bases and J lost 6, with 5 bases in between. CDR3 region: CASSLRFNSPLHF. The CDR3 DNA follows: TGTGCCAGCAGTTTACGGTTTAATTCACCCCTCCACTTT.

This clone has a handful of counts. This chain links TRBV14 with TRBJ2-6, with 7 nucleotides matching TRBD2. The J segment lost 0 bases and the V segment lost 5 bases, leaving 22 bases of the junction unmatched. CDR1 and CDR2 from the germline V gene are SGHDN and FVKESK. CDR3 length equals 22 residues. The CDR3 coding sequence is TGTGCCAGCAGCGATAGGGGAGGGCGATCAGTCACGGGAACCTCTGGGGCCAACGTCCTGACTTTC. As protein: CASSDRGGRSVTGTSGANVLTF.

This chain uses TRBV14 with TRBJ2-7, with D uncertain. The germline gives CDR1 SGHDN, CDR2 FVKESK. This CDR3 is 13 amino acids long. The V end lost 1 base, the J end lost 7 bases, and 11 bases lay between the germline ends. The CDR3 DNA reads as TGTGCCAGCAGCCAAGGGGGTCGGGCAGAGCAGTACTTC. This codes for CASSQGGRAEQYF.

This chain connects TRBV11-2 to TRBJ2-3; D perhaps matches TRBD1 (6 bases). Trimming cost V 2 bases and J 4 bases, with 10 bases left between them. The CDR3 loop spans 14 amino acids. Germline CDR1 and CDR2: SGHAT and FQNNGV. The CDR3 coding sequence is TGTGCCAGCAGCTTACCCCAGGGGCCAGATACGCAGTATTTT. This encodes CASSLPQGPDTQYF.

This chain connects TRBV28 to TRBJ2-5; possible D gene TRBD1, 7 bases. The CDR3 consists of 15 residues. V shed 6 bases and J shed 4 bases, with 18 bases lying between them. Germline V gene sequence: CDR1 MDHEN, CDR2 SYDVKM. The CDR3 DNA reads as TGTGCCAGCAGGTCTCCATCAGGGGGGAGAGAGACCCAGTACTTC. Translated, it gives CASRSPSGGRETQYF.

This sequence joins TRBV4-1 and TRBJ1-1; 11 nucleotides agree with TRBD1. Trimming cost V 4 bases and J 5 bases; bases outside gene matches: 6. The CDR3 consists of 15 residues. Germline CDR1 MGHRA, CDR2 YSYEKL. The CDR3 protein is CASSLGQGAGTEAFF. In DNA, the CDR3 is TGCGCCAGCAGCCTAGGACAGGGGGCGGGTACTGAAGCTTTCTTT.

This clone was counted a few times. This chain joins TRBV6-1 and TRBJ2-2; D possibly corresponds to TRBD1 (5 bases). V was trimmed by 4 bases and J by 0 bases, leaving 12 bases between them. The germline V gene encodes CDR1 MNHNS and CDR2 SASEGT. The CDR3 consists of 16 residues. This CDR3 reads CASSGWQQANTGELFF. DNA of the CDR3: TGTGCCAGCAGTGGGTGGCAACAGGCGAACACCGGGGAGCTGTTTTTT.

The V gene is TRBV4-3, the J gene TRBJ1-2; 7 bases are shared with TRBD1. The CDR3 contains 15 residues. Germline-derived CDR1 and CDR2 are LGHNA and YSLEER. V was clipped by 3 bases and J by 4 bases; unmatched bases: 8. The CDR3 DNA sequence: TGCGCCAGCAGCCAGCGGACAGGCGGTCCCTATGGCTACACCTTC. Encoded protein: CASSQRTGGPYGYTF.

This clone was seen a single time. The rearrangement joins TRBV5-4 to TRBJ1-2, with a weak D call TRBD1 (6 bases). V lost 2 bases, J lost 2 bases, and 7 bases lay in between. There are 13 residues in the CDR3. Looked up from germline, CDR1 is SGHNT and CDR2 is YYREEE (reference sequence). CDR3 protein: CASSFDRNYGYTF. The CDR3 DNA reads as TGTGCCAGCAGCTTCGACAGGAACTATGGCTACACCTTC.

V is TRBV15 and J is TRBJ1-2; possibly TRBD1 for D (6 bases). CDR1 is LNHNV, CDR2 YYDKDF, per germline (reference sequence). V lost 3 bases, J lost 2 bases, and 7 bases lay in between. CDR3 length: 13 amino acids. The CDR3 coding sequence is TGTGCCACCAGCAGGGGGGCAAACTATGGCTACACCTTC. As protein: CATSRGANYGYTF.

This rearrangement joins TRBV30 to TRBJ2-2, with D unresolved. In germline, CDR1 is GTSNPN, CDR2 SVGIG (reference sequence). The V and J ends lost 2 bases and 6 bases respectively, with 7 bases between them. The CDR3 length is 12 residues. CDR3 sequence: CAWSPGPGELFF. The DNA of the CDR3 is TGTGCCTGGAGTCCCGGGCCCGGGGAGCTGTTTTTT.

The chain employs TRBV12-3 or TRBV12-4 and TRBJ1-2; perhaps TRBD1 as D (5 bases). Trimming took 5 bases from V and 3 from J, leaving 7 bases between them. The CDR3 spans 12 residues. This CDR3 reads CASSQGDYGYTF. As DNA, the CDR3 is TGTGCCAGCAGTCAGGGAGACTATGGCTACACCTTC.

The chain has TRBV2 and TRBJ2-2, with 13 positions matching TRBD2. The germline CDR1 and CDR2 sequences are SNHLY and FYNNEI. V dropped 6 bases and J dropped 4; count of bases not matched to a gene: 11. This CDR3 contains 18 residues. CDR3 bases: TGTGCCAGCAGGGGCACTAGCGGGAGGGCCGTAAGCACCGGGGAGCTGTTTTTT. Amino acid sequence: CASRGTSGRAVSTGELFF.

This chain joins TRBV28 and TRBJ1-2, with D possibly TRBD1 on 5 matching bases. This CDR3 spans 15 amino acids. Germline lookup yields CDR1 MDHEN and CDR2 SYDVKM. The V end was cut by 5 bases, the J end by 8 bases, with 21 bases between. The DNA for the CDR3 is TGTGCCAGCAGTGAGCGTAAGGGGCAGGTTAAAGGCTACACCTTC. Residues: CASSERKGQVKGYTF.